One and the same sample provided the 20 T cell receptor beta chains below, sequenced in a study of cytomegalovirus exposure and HLA in healthy donors. The PCR used 60 Vbeta and 13 Jbeta primers. The data were produced by immunoSEQ multiplex PCR, yet TCRdb's version contains in-frame clones alone and is incomplete. Of around 89,000 clones listed, 81% are singletons. The sequenced sample consisted of PBMCs. The receptor source for this set is a girl aged 2-15 years in good health and CMV-seropositive.

The gene calls are TRBV28 and TRBJ2-7; D unresolved. From germline, CDR1 is MDHEN and CDR2 SYDVKM. Trimming took 6 bases from V and 0 from J, leaving 18 bases between them. This CDR3 spans 16 amino acids. The CDR3 loop reads CASSSPQHSPSYEQYF. CDR3 bases: TGTGCCAGCAGCTCCCCACAGCATTCCCCCTCCTACGAGCAGTACTTC.

Concerning this clone itself: The junction shows a germline mismatch at one end, possibly a read error. J is TRBJ2-7 and V is TRBV7-9, with D uncertain. Germline V lookup: CDR1 SEHNR, CDR2 FQNEAQ (reference sequence). The CDR3 runs 12 residues. The CDR3 bases are TGCGCCAGCAGCTTTAACAGCTACGAGCAGTACTTC. Encoded protein: CASSFNSYEQYF.

V usage is TRBV9 and J usage is TRBJ2-7, with D perhaps TRBD2 (5 bases). Deletions cut 2 bases from V and 0 bases from J, with 9 bases between. The germline CDR1 and CDR2 sequences are SGDLS and YYNGEE. There are 14 residues in the CDR3. As DNA, the CDR3 is TGTGCCAGCAGCGTGGGCGGGTTCTCCTACGAGCAGTACTTC. Protein: CASSVGGFSYEQYF.

The V gene is TRBV14, the J gene TRBJ2-5, with 8 bases matching TRBD1. The J call may not be correct, given that the DNA end is closer to TRBJ2-7. The germline V gene has CDR1 SGHDN and CDR2 FVKESK. The CDR3 is 16 amino acids. The chain's CDR3 is CASSQTGAQFPYEQYF. CDR3 sequence (DNA): TGTGCCAGCAGCCAGACAGGGGCCCAATTCCCCTACGAGCAGTACTTC.

V and J are TRBV19 and TRBJ2-1; 11 nucleotides line up with TRBD2. Per germline, CDR1 LNHDA and CDR2 SQIVND (reference sequence). This CDR3 comprises 19 residues. V lost 5 bases to trimming and J lost 3 bases; unmatched junction nucleotides: 15. Written as DNA, the CDR3 is TGTGCCAGTAGTCCGGGACTAGCGGAAAGAATGACGTTCTACAATGAGCAGTTCTTC. The encoded protein is CASSPGLAERMTFYNEQFF. The complete variable domain, with remaining parts taken from reference TRBV19 and TRBJ2-1, reads DGGITQSPKYLFRKEGQNVTLSCEQNLNHDAMYWYRQDPGQGLRLIYYSQIVNDFQKGDIAEGYSVSREKKESFPLTVTSAQKNPTAFYLCASSPGLAERMTFYNEQFFGPGTRLTVL.

The chain is built from TRBV27 and TRBJ1-1; D gene ambiguous. Per germline, CDR1 MNHEY and CDR2 SMNVEV (reference sequence). The CDR3 extends over 13 amino acids. V was cut by 2 bases and J by 1 base, with 5 bases left in between. CDR3 sequence (DNA): TGTGCCAGCAGTTTAGCCAGGAACACTGAAGCTTTCTTT. It yields the protein CASSLARNTEAFF.

Here the CDR3 reads CASSLEGGQANTEAFF. CDR3 bases: TGTGCCAGCAGCTTAGAGGGGGGACAGGCGAACACTGAAGCTTTCTTT. The V call is TRBV7-8, the J call TRBJ1-1; 8 bases map to TRBD1. The junction had 5 bases not matched to a gene; V was cut back by 1 base and J by 1 base. This CDR3 region has 16 residues. Germline V gene sequence: CDR1 SGHVS, CDR2 FQNEAQ.

The chain has TRBV7-9 and TRBJ2-7; 7 bases are a match to TRBD2. There are 18 residues in the CDR3. Germline CDR1 SEHNR, CDR2 FQNEAQ (reference sequence). The ends lost 6 bases at V and 3 bases at J; junction bases unmatched: 20. The CDR3 loop reads CASRPALAKTGGGYEQYF. Here the CDR3 DNA reads TGTGCCAGCAGACCTGCCCTTGCTAAAACGGGGGGTGGCTACGAGCAGTACTTC.

This sequence joins TRBV29-1 and TRBJ2-3; no definite D call. Germline V gives CDR1 SQVTM, CDR2 ANQGSEA. The length of the CDR3 is 14 residues. Trimming shortened V by 1 base and J by 2 bases, and 10 bases separated the two germline ends. In nucleotides, the CDR3 is TGCAGCGTTGAAGGTCTCAGAACCACAGATACGCAGTATTTT. It is translated as CSVEGLRTTDTQYF.

This clone was found once. Written as DNA, the CDR3 is TGTGCCAGCAGTAAAGGGCAGGGGAGAATTGGGGCTTTCTTT. Protein: CASSKGQGRIGAFF. This chain connects TRBV6-5 to TRBJ1-1; tentative D call: TRBD1 (6 bases). This CDR3 comprises 14 residues. The V gene's germline CDR1 is MNHEY and CDR2 SVGAGI. The germline V and J ends were trimmed by 5 bases and 11 bases, with 21 bases remaining between them.

This sequence joins TRBV19 and TRBJ1-3, with a possible D match to TRBD1 (6 bases). The CDR3 covers 16 residues. Germline assignment: CDR1 LNHDA and CDR2 SQIVND (reference sequence). The ends were cut back, 7 bases at V and 2 bases at J, with 18 bases in the middle. The CDR3 reads CASTWGGSAAGNTIYF. The CDR3 coding sequence is TGTGCCAGTACCTGGGGGGGCTCTGCAGCTGGAAACACCATATATTTT.

This clone was detected a few times. The rearrangement uses TRBV9 and TRBJ1-1; D is undetermined. CDR1 SGDLS and CDR2 YYNGEE come from the germline V gene. The CDR3 runs to 16 residues. The V and J ends lost 3 bases and 2 bases respectively, with 17 bases between them. Here the CDR3 reads CASSASMGKYNTEAFF. The DNA of the CDR3 is TGTGCCAGCAGCGCCTCGATGGGCAAATACAACACTGAAGCTTTCTTT.

CDR3 sequence: CASSPGLAAYNEQFF. CDR3 bases: TGTGCCAGCAGCCCGGGACTAGCTGCCTACAATGAGCAGTTCTTC. V usage is TRBV4-2 and J usage is TRBJ2-1, with 9 bases fitting TRBD2. The ends lost 4 bases at V and 2 bases at J; junction bases unmatched: 3. The CDR3 covers 15 residues. Germline V gene lookup returns CDR1 LGHNA and CDR2 YNFKEQ.

This clone appeared a few times. This chain links TRBV29-1 with TRBJ2-7, with 10 nucleotides matching TRBD1. The CDR3 consists of 12 residues. In germline, CDR1 is SQVTM, CDR2 ANQGSEA. Trimming removed 4 bases from V and 6 bases from J; junction bases left unmatched: 3. The CDR3 loop is CSVGDRGSEQYF. CDR3 in DNA: TGCAGCGTTGGGGACAGGGGATCCGAGCAGTACTTC.

The CDR3 DNA reads as TGTGCCAGCAGTCGTGGACAGGGGAACACTGAAGCTTTCTTT. Translation: CASSRGQGNTEAFF. The V gene is TRBV14, the J gene TRBJ1-1; 8 positions agree with TRBD1. J gave up 1 base and V 6 bases, and 4 bases lay outside the gene matches. Germline CDR1 SGHDN, CDR2 FVKESK. This CDR3 has 14 residues.

The chain links TRBV28 to TRBJ2-2; TRBD2 agrees at 8 bases. V shed 6 bases and J 6 bases; nucleotides not matched to a gene: 6. The CDR3 is made up of 14 amino acids. The germline V gene has CDR1 MDHEN and CDR2 SYDVKM. CDR3 sequence: CASRRGLAPGELFF. In DNA form, the CDR3 reads TGTGCCAGCAGGCGAGGACTAGCCCCCGGGGAGCTGTTTTTT.

The V call is TRBV6-8, the J call TRBJ2-6, with 7 positions matching TRBD2. The V segment lost 0 bases and the J segment 2 bases; nucleotides outside the gene matches: 10. The CDR3 contains 19 residues. Germline V gives CDR1 MNHGY, CDR2 SAAAGT. The CDR3 region is CASSYSLLAVPPGANVLTF. CDR3 in DNA: TGTGCCAGCAGTTACTCATTGCTAGCGGTACCTCCTGGGGCCAACGTCCTGACTTTC.

As regards this clone: One end of the junction fails to match germline, which may point to a read error. The CDR3 is CASSLGGTSGFPHFF. In DNA, the CDR3 is TGTGCCAGCAGCCTGGGCGGGACTAGCGGGTTCCCCCACTTCTTC. The chain employs TRBV28 and TRBJ2-7; 12 positions match TRBD2. The length of the CDR3 is 15 residues. The germline V gene encodes CDR1 MDHEN and CDR2 SYDVKM. Supplemented by reference TRBV28 and TRBJ2-7, the full variable domain reads DVKVTQSSRYLVKRTGEKVFLECVQDMDHENMFWYRQDPGLGLRLIYFSYDVKMKEKGDIPEGYSVSREKKERFSLILESASTNQTSMYLCASSLGGTSGFPHFFGPGTRLTVT.

The genes are TRBV27 and TRBJ2-2; D remains ambiguous. The CDR3 runs 12 residues. The germline gives CDR1 MNHEY, CDR2 SMNVEV (reference sequence). V lost 2 bases and J lost 6, with 4 bases in between. Here the CDR3 DNA reads TGTGCCAGCAGTTTAATATCCGGGGAGCTGTTTTTT. This codes for CASSLISGELFF.

The CDR3: CASSDYWQDVWGYTF. The DNA of the CDR3 is TGTGCCAGCAGTGATTATTGGCAGGATGTCTGGGGCTACACCTTC. The gene calls are TRBV6-1 and TRBJ1-2; D gene uncertain. There are 15 residues in the CDR3. Between the trimmed V and J ends, which lost 3 bases and 8 bases, there was a span of 19 bases. Germline-derived CDR1 and CDR2 are MNHNS and SASEGT.